This TCR beta chain is from a study of identical twins. A single record per CDR3 protein comes from TCRdb applying MiXCR to the 5' RACE reads. The data show 1.5 million to 2 million distinct CDR3 sequences, around 33% seen once. This clonotype was recorded a few times. This receptor was taken from a newborn girl in good health. Sequenced sample: cord blood.

CDR3: CASSLTRNMNTEAFF. The CDR3 DNA sequence: TGCGCCAGCAGCTTGACCAGAAACATGAACACTGAAGCTTTCTTT. This chain joins TRBV5-1 and TRBJ1-1; the D is unclear. The CDR3 spans 15 residues. Germline values: CDR1 SGHRS, CDR2 YFSETQ. V lost 1 base and J 0 bases, leaving 10 bases between the germline ends.